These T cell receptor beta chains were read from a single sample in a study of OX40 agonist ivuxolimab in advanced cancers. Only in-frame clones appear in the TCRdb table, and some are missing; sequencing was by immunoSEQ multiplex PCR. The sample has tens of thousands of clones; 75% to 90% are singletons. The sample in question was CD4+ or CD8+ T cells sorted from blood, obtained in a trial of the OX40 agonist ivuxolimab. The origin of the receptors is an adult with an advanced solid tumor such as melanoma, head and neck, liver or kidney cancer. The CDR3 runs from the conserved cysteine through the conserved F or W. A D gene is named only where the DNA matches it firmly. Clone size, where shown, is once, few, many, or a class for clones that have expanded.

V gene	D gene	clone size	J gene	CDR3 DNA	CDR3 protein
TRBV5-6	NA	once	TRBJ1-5	TGTGCCAGCAGCTTATACGCTCAGCCCCAGCATTTT	CASSLYAQPQHF
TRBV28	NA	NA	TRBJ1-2	TGTGCCAGCAGTTTTACAGGCTCTATCAGTGGCTACACCTTC	CASSFTGSISGYTF
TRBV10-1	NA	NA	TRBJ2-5	TGCGCCAGCAGTGTGACCGTGGGAGAGACCCAGTACTTC	CASSVTVGETQYF
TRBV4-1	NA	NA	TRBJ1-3	TGCGCCAGCAAGACGGGGCAGATCTCTGGAAACACCATATATTTT	CASKTGQISGNTIYF
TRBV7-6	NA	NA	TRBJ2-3	TGTGCCAGCTTAAGGGGGGGAAGCACAGATACGCAGTATTTT	CASLRGGSTDTQYF
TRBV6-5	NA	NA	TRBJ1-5	TGTGCCAGCAGTGTACAGAGTAGCAATCAGCCCCAGCATTTT	CASSVQSSNQPQHF
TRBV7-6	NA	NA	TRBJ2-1	TGTGCCAGCAGCTTAAGGGAGTCTAACAATGAGCAGTTCTTC	CASSLRESNNEQFF
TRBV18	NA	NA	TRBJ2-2	TGTGCCAGCTCCCCGAACCCGGGGCTAACAGCTAACACCGGGGAGCTGTTTTTT	CASSPNPGLTANTGELFF
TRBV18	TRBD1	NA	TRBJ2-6	TGTGCCAGCTCTCCTCGGACAGGGGCCCTCTCTGGGGCCAACGTCCTGACTTTC	CASSPRTGALSGANVLTF
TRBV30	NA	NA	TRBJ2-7	TGTGCCTGGAGGGACTCCTACGAGCAGTACTTC	CAWRDSYEQYF
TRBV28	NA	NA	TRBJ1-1	TGTGCCAGCAGTTTAAACAGTGAAGCTTTCTTT	CASSLNSEAFF
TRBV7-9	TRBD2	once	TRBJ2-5	TGTGCCAGCAGCTTAGGAGCGGGAGGAGGAGAGACCCAGTACTTC	CASSLGAGGGETQYF
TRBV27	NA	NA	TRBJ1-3	TGTGCCAGCTCTTACGGACGAGAGGGAAACACCATATATTTT	CASSYGREGNTIYF
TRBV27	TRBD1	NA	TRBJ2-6	TGTGCCAGCAGTTTGGGGGACAGGGGATTCTCTGGGGCCAACGTCCTGACTTTC	CASSLGDRGFSGANVLTF
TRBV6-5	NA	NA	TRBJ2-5	TGTGCCAGCAGTTACTCCGTACAAGAGACCCAGTACTTC	CASSYSVQETQYF
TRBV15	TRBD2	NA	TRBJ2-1	TGTGCCACCAGCAGCCCCCGGACTAGAAATGAGCAGTTCTTC	CATSSPRTRNEQFF
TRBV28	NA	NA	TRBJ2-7	TGTGCCAGCAGCCGAGCTAAATCCTACGAGCAGTACTTC	CASSRAKSYEQYF
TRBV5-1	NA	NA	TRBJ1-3	TGCGCCAGCAGCTTACAGGGTTCTGGAAACACCATATATTTT	CASSLQGSGNTIYF
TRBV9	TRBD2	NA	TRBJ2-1	TGTGCCAGCAGCGCCAGACTAGCGGGGGTTGTTGAGCAGTTCTTC	CASSARLAGVVEQFF
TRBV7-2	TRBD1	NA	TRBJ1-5	TGTGCCAGCAGCTTAGTATCAGGGCAGGGGGCGGGTCAGCCCCAGCATTTT	CASSLVSGQGAGQPQHF
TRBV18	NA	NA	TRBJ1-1	TGTGCCAGCTCACCAGTGAGGGGAAAAACTGAAGCTTTCTTT	CASSPVRGKTEAFF
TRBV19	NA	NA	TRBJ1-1	TGTGCCAGTAATCACAGGGACACTGAAGCTTTCTTT	CASNHRDTEAFF
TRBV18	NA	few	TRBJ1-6	TGTGCCAGCTCACAAACCGACAGCAATTCACCCCTCCACTTT	CASSQTDSNSPLHF
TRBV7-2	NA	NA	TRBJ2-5	TGTGCCAGCAGCTTACCCGGCGCGAGGGGGGCAGAGACCCAGTACTTC	CASSLPGARGAETQYF
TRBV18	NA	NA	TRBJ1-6	TGTGCCAGCTCATTTATGAGCTCCTATAATTCACCCCTCCACTTT	CASSFMSSYNSPLHF
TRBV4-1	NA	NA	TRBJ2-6	TGCGCCAGCAGCCAAGAAAGCCGAAGCACTGGGGCCAACGTCCTGACTTTC	CASSQESRSTGANVLTF